The rows below give T cell receptor beta chains drawn from one sample of a study of T cell changes during pregnancy in multiple sclerosis. Some clones are missing from TCRdb's copy, which holds only in-frame ones; the method was immunoSEQ multiplex PCR. The sample contains some 60,000 clones, about nine tenths of which appear only once. The material sequenced was peripheral blood, taken in the second trimester of pregnancy. These TCRs come from a female donor with multiple sclerosis, enrolled in a pregnancy study. CDR3s include the opening cysteine and the closing phenylalanine or tryptophan. A D gene is named only where the DNA matches it firmly. Some rows mark clone size as missing; the rest say once, few, many or name a class of expanded clone.

J	size	D	V	DNA	CDR3
TRBJ2-1	.	.	TRBV5-1	TGCGCCAGCAGCTTGGCCGAGACAGTACCTAATGAGCAGTTCTTC	CASSLAETVPNEQFF
TRBJ2-3	.	.	TRBV27	TGTGCCAGCAGCTCCCGTCCGGGGTTAGATACGCAGTATTTT	CASSSRPGLDTQYF
TRBJ1-1	.	.	TRBV29-1	TGCAGCGTTCGCCGATCTAGTGAAGCTTTCTTT	CSVRRSSEAFF
TRBJ1-3	.	.	TRBV2	TGTGCCAGCAGACAGGGAGCTGGAAACACCATATATTTT	CASRQGAGNTIYF
TRBJ2-5	.	.	TRBV29-1	TGCAGCGTTGATAACAGGGTTGGTCCCCAGTACTTC	CSVDNRVGPQYF
TRBJ1-5	.	.	TRBV28	TGTGCCAGCAGTTCTTCCGGGCCGGGGCAGCCCCAGCATTTT	CASSSSGPGQPQHF
TRBJ2-1	.	TRBD1	TRBV5-6	TGTGCCAGCAGCATCGGGACAGGGTCCTACAATGAGCAGTTCTTC	CASSIGTGSYNEQFF
TRBJ1-2	.	.	TRBV7-9	TGTGCCAGCAGCTCTCCCGGTCCATTTAACTATGGCTACACCTTC	CASSSPGPFNYGYTF
TRBJ2-3	.	TRBD2	TRBV7-2	TGTGCCAGCAGCCGGACTAGCGGGGGGCCCGATACGCAGTATTTT	CASSRTSGGPDTQYF
TRBJ1-6	.	.	TRBV7-3	TGTGCCAGCAGCTTAACGCAGGATTCACCCCTCCACTTT	CASSLTQDSPLHF
TRBJ1-5	.	.	TRBV28	TGTGCCAGCAGTTTTGGACAGTTCCACAATCAGCCCCAGCATTTT	CASSFGQFHNQPQHF
TRBJ1-5	.	.	TRBV5-1	TGCGCCAGCAGCTTGTGGGGGGGAAGCAATCAGCCCCAGCATTTT	CASSLWGGSNQPQHF
TRBJ1-2	.	.	TRBV9	TGTGCCAGCAGCAAGAGCGGACCGCACTATGGCTACACCTTC	CASSKSGPHYGYTF
TRBJ1-4	.	TRBD1	TRBV19	TGTGCCAGTAGTTCGACAGGGGTCAATGAAAAACTGTTTTTT	CASSSTGVNEKLFF
TRBJ1-4	.	.	TRBV5-1	TGCGCCAGCAGCTCGGGGAAAAAACTGTTTTTT	CASSSGKKLFF
TRBJ1-1	.	TRBD1	TRBV9	TGTGCCAGCAGCCCCGGGACAGGGAGGGTTGACACTGAAGCTTTCTTT	CASSPGTGRVDTEAFF
TRBJ2-2	.	.	TRBV27	TGTGCCAGCAGTTTAGGGGGGTCCGGGGAGCTGTTTTTT	CASSLGGSGELFF
TRBJ1-5	.	.	TRBV7-2	TGTGCCAGCAGCTTACCTAAACAGCCCCAGCATTTT	CASSLPKQPQHF
TRBJ1-2	.	TRBD1	TRBV7-9	TGTGCCAGCAGCCCCCGGGACAGCTATGGCTACACCTTC	CASSPRDSYGYTF
TRBJ1-3	.	.	TRBV19	TGTGCCAGTAGTATTAGGGGCTCTGGAAACACCATATATTTT	CASSIRGSGNTIYF
TRBJ2-4	once	TRBD1	TRBV10-3	TGTGCCATCAGTGACCCTACAGGGGGCGGAAACATTCAGTACTTC	CAISDPTGGGNIQYF
TRBJ1-5	.	TRBD1	TRBV11-2	TGTGCCAGCAGCTCAGGGGGCGAGAGCAATCAGCCCCAGCATTTT	CASSSGGESNQPQHF
TRBJ1-2	.	.	TRBV5-6	TGTGCCAGCAGCTTACCCGCAGGGAACTATGGCTACACCTTC	CASSLPAGNYGYTF
TRBJ2-2	.	.	TRBV25-1	TGTGCCAGCAGTGAATATACTGGGGAGCTGTTTTTT	CASSEYTGELFF
TRBJ2-1	.	.	TRBV30	TGTGCCTGGAGTCGTAAATCGGGTCCTAATGGGCAGTTCTTC	CAWSRKSGPNGQFF
TRBJ2-7	.	TRBD1	TRBV5-1	TGCGCCAGCAGCTTGAACAGGGGGCTGTCCTACGAGCAGTACTTC	CASSLNRGLSYEQYF